The 2 T cell receptor beta chains below all came from one sample that was sequenced in a study of blood T cell repertoires in COVID-19. The method was immunoSEQ multiplex PCR; TCRdb's version includes in-frame clones alone and lacks a portion of them. Among 75,000 to 90,000 clones listed, around nine tenths were seen once. The sample was peripheral blood. Receptor source: a man of 80 years or more with active or convalescent COVID-19.

The V and J genes are TRBV7-9 and TRBJ1-4, with 9 bases matching TRBD1. Per germline, CDR1 SEHNR and CDR2 FQNEAQ (reference sequence). Losses at the gene ends were 5 bases for V and 8 bases for J; bases not matched to a gene: 9. This CDR3 region has 15 residues. The CDR3 loop is CASSPGTGLLEKLFF. The CDR3 bases are TGTGCCAGCAGCCCCGGGACAGGGCTTTTGGAAAAACTGTTTTTT.

V is TRBV5-1 and J is TRBJ1-3, with 8 bases that match TRBD1. The CDR3 contains 15 residues. CDR1 SGHRS and CDR2 YFSETQ come from the germline V gene. The trim removed 4 bases at V and 2 bases at J, leaving 5 bases unmatched. The CDR3 reads CASSSTGGTGNTIYF. CDR3 DNA sequence: TGCGCCAGCAGCAGTACAGGGGGGACTGGAAACACCATATATTTT. Together with reference TRBV5-1 and TRBJ1-3, the CDR3 gives the full variable domain: KAGVTQTPRYLIKTRGQQVTLSCSPISGHRSVSWYQQTPGQGLQFLFEYFSETQRNKGNFPGRFSGRQFSNSRSEMNVSTLELGDSALYLCASSSTGGTGNTIYFGEGSWLTVV.